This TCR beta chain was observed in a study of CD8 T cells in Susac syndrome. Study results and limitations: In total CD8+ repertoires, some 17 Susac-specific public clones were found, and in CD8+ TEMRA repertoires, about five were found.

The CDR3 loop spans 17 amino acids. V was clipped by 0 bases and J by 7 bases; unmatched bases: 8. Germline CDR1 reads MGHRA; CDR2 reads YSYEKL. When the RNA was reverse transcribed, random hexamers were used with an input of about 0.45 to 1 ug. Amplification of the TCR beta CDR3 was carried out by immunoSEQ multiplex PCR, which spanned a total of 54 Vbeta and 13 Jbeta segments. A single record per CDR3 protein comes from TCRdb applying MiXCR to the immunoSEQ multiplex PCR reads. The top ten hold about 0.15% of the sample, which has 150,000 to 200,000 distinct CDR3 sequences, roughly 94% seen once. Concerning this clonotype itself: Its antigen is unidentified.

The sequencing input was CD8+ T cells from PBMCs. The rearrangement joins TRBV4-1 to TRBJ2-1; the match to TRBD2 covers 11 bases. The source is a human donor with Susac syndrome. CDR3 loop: CASSQDPTSGRRNEQFF. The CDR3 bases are TGCGCCAGCAGCCAAGATCCAACTAGCGGGAGAAGGAATGAGCAGTTCTTC.